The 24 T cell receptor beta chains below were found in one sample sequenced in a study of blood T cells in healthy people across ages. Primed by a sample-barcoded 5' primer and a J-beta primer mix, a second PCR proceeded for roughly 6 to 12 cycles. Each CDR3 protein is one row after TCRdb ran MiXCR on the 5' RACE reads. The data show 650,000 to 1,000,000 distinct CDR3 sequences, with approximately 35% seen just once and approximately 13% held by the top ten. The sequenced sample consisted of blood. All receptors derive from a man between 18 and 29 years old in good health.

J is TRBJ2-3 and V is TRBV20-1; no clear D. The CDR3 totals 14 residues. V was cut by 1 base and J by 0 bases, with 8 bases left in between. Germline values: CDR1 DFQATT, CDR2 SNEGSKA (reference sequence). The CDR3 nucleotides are TGCAGTGCTAGAGGAGTCTACAGCACAGATACGCAGTATTTT. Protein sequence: CSARGVYSTDTQYF.

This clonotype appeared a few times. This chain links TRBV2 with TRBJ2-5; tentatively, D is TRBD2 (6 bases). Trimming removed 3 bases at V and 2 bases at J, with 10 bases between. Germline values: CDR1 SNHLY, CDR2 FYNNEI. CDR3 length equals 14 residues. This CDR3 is CASSDAAGQETQYF. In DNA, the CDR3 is TGTGCCAGCAGTGACGCGGCGGGGCAAGAGACCCAGTACTTC.

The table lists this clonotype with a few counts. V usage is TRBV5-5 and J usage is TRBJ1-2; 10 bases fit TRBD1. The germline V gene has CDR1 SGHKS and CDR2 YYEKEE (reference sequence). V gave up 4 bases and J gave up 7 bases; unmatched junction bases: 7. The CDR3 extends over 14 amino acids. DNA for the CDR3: TGTGCCAGCAGCGGAACCGGGACAGGGGTTGGCTACACCTTC. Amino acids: CASSGTGTGVGYTF. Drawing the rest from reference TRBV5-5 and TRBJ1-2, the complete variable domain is DAGVTQSPTHLIKTRGQQVTLRCSPISGHKSVSWYQQVLGQGPQFIFQYYEKEERGRGNFPDRFSARQFPNYSSELNVNALLLGDSALYLCASSGTGTGVGYTFGSGTRLTVV.

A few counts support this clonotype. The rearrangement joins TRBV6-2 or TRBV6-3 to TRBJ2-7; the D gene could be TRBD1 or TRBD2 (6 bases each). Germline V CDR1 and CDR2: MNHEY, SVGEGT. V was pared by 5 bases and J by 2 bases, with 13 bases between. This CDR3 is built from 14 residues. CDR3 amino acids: CASSDLGGPYEQYF. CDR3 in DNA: TGTGCCAGCAGTGACCTGGGGGGCCCCTACGAGCAGTACTTC.

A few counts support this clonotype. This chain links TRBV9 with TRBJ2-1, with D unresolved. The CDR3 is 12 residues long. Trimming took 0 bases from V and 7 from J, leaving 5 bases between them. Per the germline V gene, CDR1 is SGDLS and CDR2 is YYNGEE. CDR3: CASSVARNEQFF. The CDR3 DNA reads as TGTGCCAGCAGCGTAGCGCGTAATGAGCAGTTCTTC.

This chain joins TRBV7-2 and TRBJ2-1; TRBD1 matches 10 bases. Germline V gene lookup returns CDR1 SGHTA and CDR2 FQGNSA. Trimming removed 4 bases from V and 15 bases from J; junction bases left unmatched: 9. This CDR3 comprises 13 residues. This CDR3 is CASSSSRDRGRFF. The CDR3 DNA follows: TGTGCCAGCAGCTCAAGCCGGGACAGGGGTCGGTTCTTC.

As DNA, the CDR3 is TGTGCCAGCAGCTCACAGGGGGCTGTACGGGAGCCCCAGCATTTT. It translates to CASSSQGAVREPQHF. The V call is TRBV5-6, the J call TRBJ1-5; 9 bases align to TRBD1. Germline CDR1 reads SGHDT; CDR2 reads YYEEEE. V lost 3 bases to trimming and J lost 8 bases; unmatched junction nucleotides: 9. The CDR3 totals 15 residues.

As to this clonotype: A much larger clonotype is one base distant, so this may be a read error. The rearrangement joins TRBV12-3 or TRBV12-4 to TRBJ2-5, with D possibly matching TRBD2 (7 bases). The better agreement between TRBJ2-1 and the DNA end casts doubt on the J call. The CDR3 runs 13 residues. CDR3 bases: TGTGCCAGCACCTGGGGGGGGCAAGAGACCCAGTTCTTC. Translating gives CASTWGGQETQFF.

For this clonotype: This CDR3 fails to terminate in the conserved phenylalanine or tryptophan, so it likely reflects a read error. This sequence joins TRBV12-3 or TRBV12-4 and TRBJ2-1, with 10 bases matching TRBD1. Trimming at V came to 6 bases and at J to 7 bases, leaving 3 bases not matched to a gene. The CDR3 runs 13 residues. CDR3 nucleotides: TGTGCCAGCAGCGGACAGGGGGTTAATGAGCAGTTCTCC. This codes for CASSGQGVNEQFS.

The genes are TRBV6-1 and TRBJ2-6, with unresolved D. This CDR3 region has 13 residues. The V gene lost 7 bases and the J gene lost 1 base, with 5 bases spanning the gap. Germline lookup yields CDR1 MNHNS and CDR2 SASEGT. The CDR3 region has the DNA TGTGCCAGCAAGGTGTCTGGGGCCAACGTCCTGACTTTC. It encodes CASKVSGANVLTF.

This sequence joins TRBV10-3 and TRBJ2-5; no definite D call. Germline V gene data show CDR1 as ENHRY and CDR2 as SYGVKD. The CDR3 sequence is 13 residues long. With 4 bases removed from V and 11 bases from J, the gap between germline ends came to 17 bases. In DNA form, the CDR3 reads TGTGCCATCAGTGTTGAGCAGTACAATGAGCAGTACTTC. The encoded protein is CAISVEQYNEQYF.

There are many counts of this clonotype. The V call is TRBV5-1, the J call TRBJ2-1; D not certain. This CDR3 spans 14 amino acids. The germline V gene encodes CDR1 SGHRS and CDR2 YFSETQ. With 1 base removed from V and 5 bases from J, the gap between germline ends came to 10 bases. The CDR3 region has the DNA TGCGCCAGCAGCTTGCGGCAAGGGCACAATGAGCAGTTCTTC. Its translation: CASSLRQGHNEQFF. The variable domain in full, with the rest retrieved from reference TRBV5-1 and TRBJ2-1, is KAGVTQTPRYLIKTRGQQVTLSCSPISGHRSVSWYQQTPGQGLQFLFEYFSETQRNKGNFPGRFSGRQFSNSRSEMNVSTLELGDSALYLCASSLRQGHNEQFFGPGTRLTVL.

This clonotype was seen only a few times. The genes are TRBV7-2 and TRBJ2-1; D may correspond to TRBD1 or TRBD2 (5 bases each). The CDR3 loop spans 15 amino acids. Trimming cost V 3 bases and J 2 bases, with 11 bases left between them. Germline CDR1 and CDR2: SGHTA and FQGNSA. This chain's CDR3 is CASSFEGRAYNEQFF. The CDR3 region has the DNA TGTGCCAGCAGCTTCGAGGGGAGAGCCTACAATGAGCAGTTCTTC.

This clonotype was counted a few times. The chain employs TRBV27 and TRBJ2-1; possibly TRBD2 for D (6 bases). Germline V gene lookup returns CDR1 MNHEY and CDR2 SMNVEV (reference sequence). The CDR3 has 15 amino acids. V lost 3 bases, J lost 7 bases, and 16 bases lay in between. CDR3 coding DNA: TGTGCCAGCAGTTTCTCCGGACACGGAGGGAATGAGCAGTTCTTC. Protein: CASSFSGHGGNEQFF.

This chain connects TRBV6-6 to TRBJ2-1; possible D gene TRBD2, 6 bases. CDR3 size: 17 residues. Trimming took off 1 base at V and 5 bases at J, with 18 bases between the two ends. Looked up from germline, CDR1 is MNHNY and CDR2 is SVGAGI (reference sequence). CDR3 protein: CASSYYGRGAVDNEQFF. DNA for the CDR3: TGTGCCAGCAGTTACTATGGGCGGGGAGCCGTAGACAATGAGCAGTTCTTC.

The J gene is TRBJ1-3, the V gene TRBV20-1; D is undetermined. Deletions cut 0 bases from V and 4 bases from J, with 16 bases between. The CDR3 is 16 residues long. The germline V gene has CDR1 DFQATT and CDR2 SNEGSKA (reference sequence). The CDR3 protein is CSARDRLKGSGNTIYF. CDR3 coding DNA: TGCAGTGCTAGAGATCGCCTAAAAGGTTCCGGAAACACCATATATTTT.

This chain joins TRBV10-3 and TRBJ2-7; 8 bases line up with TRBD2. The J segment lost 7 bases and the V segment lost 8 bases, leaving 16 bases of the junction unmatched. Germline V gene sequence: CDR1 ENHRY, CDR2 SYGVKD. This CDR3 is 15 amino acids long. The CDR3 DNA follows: TGTGCCATCGGGGTTAGCGGGGCCTCGTACAATGAGCAGTACTTC. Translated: CAIGVSGASYNEQYF.

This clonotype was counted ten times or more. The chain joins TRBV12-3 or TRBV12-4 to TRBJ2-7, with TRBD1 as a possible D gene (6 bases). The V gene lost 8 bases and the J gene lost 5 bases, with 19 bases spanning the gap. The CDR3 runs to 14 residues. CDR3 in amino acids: CASGPQQGLDEQYF. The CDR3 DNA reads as TGTGCCAGCGGCCCTCAGCAGGGGCTCGACGAGCAGTACTTC.

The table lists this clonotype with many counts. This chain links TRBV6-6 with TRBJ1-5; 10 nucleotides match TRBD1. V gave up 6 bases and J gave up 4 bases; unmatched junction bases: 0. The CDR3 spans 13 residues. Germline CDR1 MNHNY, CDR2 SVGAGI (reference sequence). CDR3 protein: CASRDRGNQPQHF. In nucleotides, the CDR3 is TGTGCCAGCAGGGACAGGGGGAATCAGCCCCAGCATTTT.

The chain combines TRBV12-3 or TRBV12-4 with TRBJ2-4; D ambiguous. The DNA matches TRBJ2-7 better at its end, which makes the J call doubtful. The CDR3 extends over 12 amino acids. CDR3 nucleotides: TGTGCCAGCAGTTTTGGGCACCTCGAGCAGTACTTC. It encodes CASSFGHLEQYF.

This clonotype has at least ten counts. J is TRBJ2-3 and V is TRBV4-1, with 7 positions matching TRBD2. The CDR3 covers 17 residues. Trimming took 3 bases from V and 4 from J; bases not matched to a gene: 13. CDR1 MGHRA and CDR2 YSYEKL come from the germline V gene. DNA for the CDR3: TGCGCCAGCAGCCACGAAAGTGTGACTAGCAGCTCAGATACGCAGTATTTT. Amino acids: CASSHESVTSSSDTQYF.

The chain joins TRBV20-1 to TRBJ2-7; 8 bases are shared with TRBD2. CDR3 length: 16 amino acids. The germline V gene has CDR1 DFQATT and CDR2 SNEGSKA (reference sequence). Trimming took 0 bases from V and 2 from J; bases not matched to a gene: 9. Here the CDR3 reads CSARDRASGPPYEQYF. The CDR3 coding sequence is TGCAGTGCTAGAGATCGGGCTAGCGGGCCTCCCTACGAGCAGTACTTC.

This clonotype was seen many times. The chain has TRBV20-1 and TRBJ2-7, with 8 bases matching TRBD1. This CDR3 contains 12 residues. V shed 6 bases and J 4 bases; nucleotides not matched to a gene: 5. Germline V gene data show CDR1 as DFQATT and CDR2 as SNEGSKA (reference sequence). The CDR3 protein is CSARTGIYEQYF. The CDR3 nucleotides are TGCAGTGCCAGGACAGGGATTTACGAGCAGTACTTC.

For the CDR3, the DNA is TGCGCCAGCAGCCAAGTTCACACTAGCGGGGACAATGAGCAGTTCTTC. This encodes CASSQVHTSGDNEQFF. This chain joins TRBV4-3 and TRBJ2-1; 10 nucleotides line up with TRBD2. This CDR3 has 16 amino acids. J gave up 5 bases and V 1 base, and 5 bases lay outside the gene matches. The germline gives CDR1 LGHNA, CDR2 YSLEER.